The 19 T cell receptor beta chains below come from one sample, sequenced in a study of T cell changes during pregnancy in multiple sclerosis. This table comes from immunoSEQ multiplex PCR, and its TCRdb copy is limited to in-frame clones, with some not included. The sample yields 55,000 to 75,000 clones, around 90% seen once. Sequencing used peripheral blood, obtained after pregnancy. The receptors were sampled from a female donor with multiple sclerosis, enrolled in a pregnancy study.

The CDR3 here is CAKGFPGETQYF. The CDR3 DNA reads as TGTGCCAAGGGATTTCCGGGGGAGACCCAGTACTTC. This sequence joins TRBV2 and TRBJ2-5, with D maybe TRBD2 (5 bases). V dropped 10 bases and J dropped 5 bases, with 14 bases sitting between them. The CDR3 runs 12 residues. CDR1 is SNHLY and CDR2 is FYNNEI in the germline V gene.

The chain joins TRBV6-5 to TRBJ2-7, with D possibly being TRBD1 (6 bases). Germline loops: CDR1 MNHEY, CDR2 SVGAGI. The V gene lost 0 bases and the J gene lost 2 bases, with 11 bases spanning the gap. This CDR3 has 15 amino acids. CDR3 nucleotides: TGTGCCAGCAGTTACTCGAGTGGGGGCACCTACGAGCAGTACTTC. Amino acids: CASSYSSGGTYEQYF.

The chain couples TRBV4-3 to TRBJ2-5; TRBD2 aligns across 9 bases. The CDR3 contains 15 residues. The germline V gene has CDR1 LGHNA and CDR2 YSLEER. J lost 5 bases, V lost 1 base, and 5 bases had no gene match. In DNA form, the CDR3 reads TGCGCCAGCAGCCAAGTCGCGCGGGGGGGCGAGACCCAGTACTTC. The encoded protein is CASSQVARGGETQYF.

V is TRBV4-1 and J is TRBJ1-1; maybe TRBD1 (6 bases). V lost 2 bases and J lost 8, with 15 bases in between. Germline CDR1 and CDR2: MGHRA and YSYEKL. This CDR3 has 14 residues. CDR3 sequence (DNA): TGCGCCAGCAGCCAACGAAGGACAGTCTCCGAAGCTTTCTTT. It yields the protein CASSQRRTVSEAFF.

This clone was detected once. The chain couples TRBV30 to TRBJ2-4; a possible D gene is TRBD1 (5 bases). The CDR3 contains 17 residues. Germline V gives CDR1 GTSNPN, CDR2 SVGIG (reference sequence). Trimming cost V 2 bases and J 0 bases, with 17 bases left between them. The CDR3 reads CAWSRGQGIGAKNIQYF. Here the CDR3 DNA reads TGTGCCTGGAGTCGCGGCCAGGGTATAGGAGCCAAAAACATTCAGTACTTC.

With regard to this clone: One end of the junction is discordant with germline, which a read error may explain. This chain links TRBV6-6 with TRBJ1-2, with 10 bases fitting TRBD1. The germline V gene has CDR1 MNHNY and CDR2 SVGAGI (reference sequence). This CDR3 spans 14 amino acids. CDR3 loop: CASSMPRDRGRPFF. As DNA, the CDR3 is TGTGCCAGCAGTATGCCTAGGGACAGGGGTCGGCCCTTCTTC.

The V and J genes are TRBV11-2 and TRBJ2-2, with a weak D call TRBD1 (5 bases). The CDR3 covers 17 residues. Trimming cost V 3 bases and J 5 bases, with 19 bases left between them. The germline V gene encodes CDR1 SGHAT and CDR2 FQNNGV. The CDR3 loop is CASSFVSARAWTGELFF. For the CDR3, the DNA is TGTGCCAGCAGCTTTGTAAGCGCCAGGGCTTGGACCGGGGAGCTGTTTTTT.

The chain joins TRBV30 to TRBJ1-1; D gene unclear. CDR1 and CDR2 from the germline V gene are GTSNPN and SVGIG (reference sequence). CDR3 length: 11 amino acids. Trimming shortened V by 7 bases and J by 8 bases, and 14 bases separated the two germline ends. The DNA for the CDR3 is TGTGCCTCGCAACCGGGAGACGAAGCTTTCTTT. This encodes CASQPGDEAFF.

CDR3 residues: CASSFSAGYNEQFF. The CDR3 bases are TGTGCCAGCAGCTTCTCAGCGGGGTACAATGAGCAGTTCTTC. The V and J genes are TRBV14 and TRBJ2-1, with 7 bases fitting TRBD2. Germline assignment: CDR1 SGHDN and CDR2 FVKESK. The CDR3 loop spans 14 amino acids. V lost 5 bases to trimming and J lost 4 bases; unmatched junction nucleotides: 5.

CDR3 protein: CASSELGGLAGNNEQFF. CDR3 coding DNA: TGTGCCAGCAGTGAGCTAGGAGGACTAGCGGGAAACAATGAGCAGTTCTTC. The chain recombines TRBV6-4 with TRBJ2-1, with 12 bases aligning to TRBD2. Per germline, CDR1 MRHNA and CDR2 SNTAGT. Trimming cost V 3 bases and J 5 bases; bases outside gene matches: 8. The CDR3 length is 17 residues.

CDR3 in amino acids: CASSRDGGSLSYGYTF. The CDR3 region has the DNA TGTGCCAGTAGCAGGGACGGAGGGAGTCTAAGTTATGGCTACACCTTC. The rearrangement joins TRBV19 to TRBJ1-2; D is possibly TRBD1 (5 bases). CDR1 and CDR2 from the germline V gene are LNHDA and SQIVND (reference sequence). The germline V and J ends were trimmed by 6 bases and 5 bases, with 22 bases remaining between them. This CDR3 comprises 16 residues.

The V call is TRBV4-1, the J call TRBJ2-7, with D possibly being TRBD1 (7 bases). Per the germline V gene, CDR1 is MGHRA and CDR2 is YSYEKL. V was trimmed by 4 bases and J by 5 bases, leaving 18 bases between them. The CDR3 runs to 15 residues. CDR3 protein: CASSPDGGRGDEQYF. Written as DNA, the CDR3 is TGCGCCAGCAGCCCCGACGGGGGCAGGGGGGACGAGCAGTACTTC.

The CDR3 bases are TGTGCCAGCAGCGGAAGGAAGGGAGACACTGAAGCTTTCTTT. Protein product: CASSGRKGDTEAFF. V gene TRBV11-3 combines with J gene TRBJ1-1; D unresolved. Germline loops: CDR1 SGHNT, CDR2 YENEEA. Trimming cost V 5 bases and J 3 bases, with 13 bases left between them. The CDR3 has 14 amino acids. Combining the CDR3 with reference TRBV11-3 and TRBJ1-1 gives the whole variable domain EAGVVQSPRYKIIEKKQPVAFWCNPISGHNTLYWYLQNLGQGPELLIRYENEEAVDDSQLPKDRFSAERLKGVDSTLKIQPAELGDSAVYLCASSGRKGDTEAFFGQGTRLTVV.

The chain joins TRBV11-2 to TRBJ1-1; 7 nucleotides agree with TRBD1. Trimming removed 5 bases from V and 0 bases from J; junction bases left unmatched: 6. CDR3 size: 15 residues. Germline values: CDR1 SGHAT, CDR2 FQNNGV. The CDR3 sequence: CASSPGTAMNTEAFF. The CDR3 DNA follows: TGTGCCAGCAGCCCGGGGACAGCAATGAACACTGAAGCTTTCTTT.

The chain carries TRBV7-4 and TRBJ1-1, with a possible D match to TRBD1 (5 bases). Germline CDR1 SGHVT, CDR2 SQSDAQ. The CDR3 consists of 14 residues. V was clipped by 3 bases and J by 1 base, with 9 bases between them. As DNA, the CDR3 is TGTGCCAGCAGCTTTAACAGGAGGAACACTGAAGCTTTCTTT. This gives the protein CASSFNRRNTEAFF.

This clone was recorded only once. The chain is built from TRBV7-9 and TRBJ2-7; 10 nucleotides agree with TRBD1. Germline trimming cut 8 bases from V and 3 bases from J; bases unmatched to any gene: 10. The CDR3 is 15 residues long. CDR1 and CDR2 (germline): SEHNR, FQNEAQ (reference sequence). This CDR3 reads CASLDPTGGYYEQYF. CDR3 DNA sequence: TGTGCCAGCCTCGATCCGACAGGGGGCTACTACGAGCAGTACTTC.

This clone occurred once. The chain carries TRBV2 and TRBJ1-2; possible D gene TRBD1, 5 bases. V was clipped by 8 bases and J by 0 bases, with 13 bases between them. This CDR3 is built from 14 residues. The V gene's germline CDR1 is SNHLY and CDR2 FYNNEI. The chain's CDR3 is CASWPGVANYGYTF. The CDR3 DNA follows: TGTGCCAGCTGGCCGGGGGTGGCTAACTATGGCTACACCTTC.

V usage is TRBV19 and J usage is TRBJ1-1, with D perhaps TRBD1 (5 bases). This CDR3 is 13 amino acids long. Trimming removed 7 bases from V and 8 bases from J, with 17 bases in between. Germline V CDR1 and CDR2: LNHDA, SQIVND (reference sequence). The CDR3 nucleotides read TGTGCCAGTACCGACCACCGGGGGGACGAAGCTTTCTTT. As protein: CASTDHRGDEAFF.

The rearrangement uses TRBV18 and TRBJ2-1, with 9 positions matching TRBD2. Germline V gene sequence: CDR1 KGHSH, CDR2 LQKENI. The V segment lost 2 bases and the J segment 4 bases; nucleotides outside the gene matches: 6. The CDR3 has 16 amino acids. CDR3 bases: TGTGCCAGCTCACCAACTCTAGCGGGAAGATACAATGAGCAGTTCTTC. It yields the protein CASSPTLAGRYNEQFF.